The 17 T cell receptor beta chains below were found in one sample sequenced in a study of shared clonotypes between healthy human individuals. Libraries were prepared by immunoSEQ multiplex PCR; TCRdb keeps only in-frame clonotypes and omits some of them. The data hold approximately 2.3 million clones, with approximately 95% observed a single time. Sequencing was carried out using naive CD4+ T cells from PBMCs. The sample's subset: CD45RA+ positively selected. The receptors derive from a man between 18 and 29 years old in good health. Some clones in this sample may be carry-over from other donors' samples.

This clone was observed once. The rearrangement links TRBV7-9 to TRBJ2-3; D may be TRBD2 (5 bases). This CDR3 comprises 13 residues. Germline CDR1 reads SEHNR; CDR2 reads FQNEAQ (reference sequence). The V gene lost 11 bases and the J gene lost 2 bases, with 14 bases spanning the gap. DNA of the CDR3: TGTGCCGGAGCCCGGGGTTCCACAGATACGCAGTATTTT. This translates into CAGARGSTDTQYF.

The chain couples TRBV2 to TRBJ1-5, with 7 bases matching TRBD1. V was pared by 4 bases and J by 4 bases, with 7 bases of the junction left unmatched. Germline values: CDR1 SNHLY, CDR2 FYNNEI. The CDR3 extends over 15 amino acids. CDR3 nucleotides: TGTGCCAGCAGTGGGGGCAGGGGGAGAAATCAGCCCCAGCATTTT. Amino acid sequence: CASSGGRGRNQPQHF.

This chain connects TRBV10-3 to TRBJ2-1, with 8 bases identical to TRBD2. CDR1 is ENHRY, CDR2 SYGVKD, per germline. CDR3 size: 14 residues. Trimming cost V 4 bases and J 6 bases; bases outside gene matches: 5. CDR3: CAISVGTSVNEQFF. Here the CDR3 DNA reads TGTGCCATCAGTGTGGGGACTAGTGTCAATGAGCAGTTCTTC.

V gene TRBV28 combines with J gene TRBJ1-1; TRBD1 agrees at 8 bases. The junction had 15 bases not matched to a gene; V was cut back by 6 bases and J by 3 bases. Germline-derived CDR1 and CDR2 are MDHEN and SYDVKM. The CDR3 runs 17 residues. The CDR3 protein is CASSARPGGSRDTEAFF. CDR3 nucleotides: TGTGCCAGCAGCGCCAGACCAGGGGGCAGTAGGGACACTGAAGCTTTCTTT. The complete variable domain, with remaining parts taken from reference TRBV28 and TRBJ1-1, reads DVKVTQSSRYLVKRTGEKVFLECVQDMDHENMFWYRQDPGLGLRLIYFSYDVKMKEKGDIPEGYSVSREKKERFSLILESASTNQTSMYLCASSARPGGSRDTEAFFGQGTRLTVV.

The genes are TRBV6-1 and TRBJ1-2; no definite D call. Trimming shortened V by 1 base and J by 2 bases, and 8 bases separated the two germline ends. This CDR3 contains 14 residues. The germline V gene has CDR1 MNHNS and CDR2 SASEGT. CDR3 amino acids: CASSEVYRNYGYTF. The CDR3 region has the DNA TGTGCCAGCAGTGAAGTATACCGAAACTATGGCTACACCTTC.

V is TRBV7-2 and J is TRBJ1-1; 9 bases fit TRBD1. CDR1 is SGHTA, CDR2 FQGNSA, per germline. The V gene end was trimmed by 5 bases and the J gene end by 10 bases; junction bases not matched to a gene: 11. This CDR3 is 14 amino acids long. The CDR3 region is CASSPDRGRIVAFF. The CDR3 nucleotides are TGTGCCAGCAGCCCGGACAGGGGAAGGATTGTAGCTTTCTTT.

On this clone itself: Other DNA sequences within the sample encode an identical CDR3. The DNA of the CDR3 is TGCAGTGCCTCCCACTATGGCTACACCTTC. Residues: CSASHYGYTF. This chain joins TRBV20-1 and TRBJ1-2, with unresolved D. Per the germline V gene, CDR1 is DFQATT and CDR2 is SNEGSKA (reference sequence). CDR3 size: 10 residues. V was clipped by 6 bases and J by 3 bases, with 5 bases between them.

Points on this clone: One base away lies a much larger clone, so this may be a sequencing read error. CDR3 DNA sequence: TGTGCCAGCAGTTTATTCGGGGAGCTGTTTTTT. It specifies CASSLFGELFF. The V and J genes are TRBV28 and TRBJ2-2; D gene ambiguous. Between the trimmed V and J ends, which lost 1 base and 7 bases, there was a span of 1 base. Germline V gene data show CDR1 as MDHEN and CDR2 as SYDVKM. The CDR3 extends over 11 amino acids.

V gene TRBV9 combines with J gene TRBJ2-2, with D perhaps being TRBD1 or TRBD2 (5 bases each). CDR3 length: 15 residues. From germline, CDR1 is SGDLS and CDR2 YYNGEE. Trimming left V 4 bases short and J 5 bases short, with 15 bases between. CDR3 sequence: CASSPRDAPTGELFF. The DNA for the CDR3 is TGTGCCAGCAGCCCCCGGGACGCCCCGACCGGGGAGCTGTTTTTT.

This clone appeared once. CDR3 amino acids: CATQPTTGLNTEAFF. Here the CDR3 DNA reads TGTGCCACCCAACCGACGACAGGCCTGAACACTGAAGCTTTCTTT. The chain employs TRBV10-3 and TRBJ1-1, with a possible D match to TRBD1 (6 bases). The CDR3 sequence is 15 residues long. From germline, CDR1 is ENHRY and CDR2 SYGVKD. The V end lost 10 bases, the J end lost 0 bases, and 18 bases lay between the germline ends.

CDR3 protein: CASSVHSGTPYEQYF. The CDR3 nucleotides are TGCGCCAGCAGCGTCCATAGCGGGACTCCCTACGAGCAGTACTTC. The V gene is TRBV4-1, the J gene TRBJ2-7; TRBD2 matches at 8 bases. The germline V gene encodes CDR1 MGHRA and CDR2 YSYEKL. V lost 5 bases to trimming and J lost 2 bases; unmatched junction nucleotides: 8. The CDR3 loop spans 15 amino acids.

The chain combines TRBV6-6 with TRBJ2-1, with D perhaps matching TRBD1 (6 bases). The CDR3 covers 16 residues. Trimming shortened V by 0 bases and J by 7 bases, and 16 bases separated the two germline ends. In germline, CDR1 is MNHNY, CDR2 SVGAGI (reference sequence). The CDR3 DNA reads TGTGCCAGCAGTTACTCGTTCTCGACAGGTCCAAATGAGCAGTTCTTC. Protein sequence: CASSYSFSTGPNEQFF.

As DNA, the CDR3 is TGTGCCAGCAGCCGGGGACAGGGGGATTGGACCCAGTACTTC. Amino acid sequence: CASSRGQGDWTQYF. The chain carries TRBV6-1 and TRBJ2-5, with TRBD1 matching 11 bases. The CDR3 is made up of 14 amino acids. V lost 6 bases, J lost 7 bases, and 7 bases stayed unmatched. CDR1 and CDR2 (germline): MNHNS, SASEGT.

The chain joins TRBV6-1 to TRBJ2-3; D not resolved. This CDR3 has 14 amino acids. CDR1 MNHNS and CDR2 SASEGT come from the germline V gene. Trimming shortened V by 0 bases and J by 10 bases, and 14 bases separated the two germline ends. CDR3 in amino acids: CASSEALLGMAQYF. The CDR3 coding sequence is TGTGCCAGCAGTGAAGCGCTTCTTGGAATGGCGCAGTATTTT.

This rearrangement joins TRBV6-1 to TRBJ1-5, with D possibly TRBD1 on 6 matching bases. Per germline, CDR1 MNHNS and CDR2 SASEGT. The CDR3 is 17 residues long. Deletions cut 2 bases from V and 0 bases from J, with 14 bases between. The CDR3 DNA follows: TGTGCCAGCAGTGAACCAGGACAGATGTATAGCAATCAGCCCCAGCATTTT. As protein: CASSEPGQMYSNQPQHF.

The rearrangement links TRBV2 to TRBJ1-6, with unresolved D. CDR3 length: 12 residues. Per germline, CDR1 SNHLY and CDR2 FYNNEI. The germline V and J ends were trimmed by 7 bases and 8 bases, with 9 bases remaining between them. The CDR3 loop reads CASIGDDSPLHF. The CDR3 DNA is TGTGCCAGCATAGGAGATGATTCACCCCTCCACTTT.

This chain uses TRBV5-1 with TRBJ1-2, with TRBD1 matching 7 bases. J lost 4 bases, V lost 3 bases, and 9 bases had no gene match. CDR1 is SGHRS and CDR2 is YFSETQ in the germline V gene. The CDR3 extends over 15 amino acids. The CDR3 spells CASSSGQEGLYGYTF. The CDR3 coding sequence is TGCGCCAGCAGCTCCGGACAGGAGGGGCTCTATGGCTACACCTTC.